This record covers a single T cell receptor beta chain. This sample stems from a study of somatic mutations in cytotoxic T cells in rheumatoid arthritis. Libraries were prepared by immunoSEQ multiplex PCR; TCRdb keeps only in-frame clonotypes and omits some of them. Of about 20,000 clones in the sample, about 86% were seen once. The CDR3 loop spans 14 amino acids. Germline V lookup: CDR1 LGHNA, CDR2 YSLEER. V gave up 0 bases and J gave up 5 bases, with 8 bases separating them. V is TRBV4-3 and J is TRBJ1-5; D not resolved. The clonotype originates from a woman in her forties or fifties in good health. Sequenced material: CD8+ T cells sorted from blood. The CDR3 sequence is CASSQDLKYQPQHF. The CDR3 bases are TGCGCCAGCAGCCAAGATCTTAAGTATCAGCCCCAGCATTTT.